This T cell receptor (beta chain) stems from a study of blood T cell repertoires in COVID-19. This clone was picked up one time. The data were produced by immunoSEQ multiplex PCR, yet TCRdb's version contains in-frame clones alone and is incomplete. The table records 200,000 to 250,000 clones, less than 90% of them present only once. After removal of 2 bases from V and 5 bases from J, the junction contained 4 bases not matched to a gene. Germline V lookup: CDR1 MDHEN, CDR2 SYDVKM. The CDR3 covers 14 residues. Sequenced sample: peripheral blood. This TCR derives from a woman older than 75 with active or convalescent COVID-19. The rearrangement joins TRBV28 to TRBJ1-1; 8 positions agree with TRBD1. The CDR3 nucleotides are TGTGCCAGCAGTTTAGGCAGGGGGCTAACTGAAGCTTTCTTT. This sequence encodes CASSLGRGLTEAFF.